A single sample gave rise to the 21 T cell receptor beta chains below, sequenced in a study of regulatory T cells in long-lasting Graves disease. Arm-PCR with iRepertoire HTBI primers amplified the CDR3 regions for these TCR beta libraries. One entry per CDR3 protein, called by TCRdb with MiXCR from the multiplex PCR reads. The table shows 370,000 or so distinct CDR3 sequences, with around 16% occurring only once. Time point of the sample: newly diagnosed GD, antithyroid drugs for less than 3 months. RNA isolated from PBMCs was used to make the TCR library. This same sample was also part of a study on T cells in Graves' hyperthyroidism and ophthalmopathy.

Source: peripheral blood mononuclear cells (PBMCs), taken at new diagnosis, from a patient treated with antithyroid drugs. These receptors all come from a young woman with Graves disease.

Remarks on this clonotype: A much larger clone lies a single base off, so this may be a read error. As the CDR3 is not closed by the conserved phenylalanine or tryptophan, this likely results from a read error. CDR3 region: CAWSVGVGANVLTL. The CDR3 nucleotides are TGTGCCTGGAGTGTAGGGGTAGGGGCCAACGTCCTGACTTTA. J is TRBJ2-6 and V is TRBV30; the D gene is possibly TRBD1 (5 bases). From germline, CDR1 is GTSNPN and CDR2 SVGIG (reference sequence). Trimming took 0 bases from V and 4 from J, leaving 7 bases between them. The CDR3 extends over 14 amino acids.

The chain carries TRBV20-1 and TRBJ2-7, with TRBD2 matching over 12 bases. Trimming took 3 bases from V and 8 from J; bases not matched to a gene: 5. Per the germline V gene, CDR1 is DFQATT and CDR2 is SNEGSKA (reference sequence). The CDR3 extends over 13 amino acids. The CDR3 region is CSASGLAGIQQYF. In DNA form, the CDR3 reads TGCAGTGCTAGTGGACTAGCGGGGATACAGCAGTACTTC.

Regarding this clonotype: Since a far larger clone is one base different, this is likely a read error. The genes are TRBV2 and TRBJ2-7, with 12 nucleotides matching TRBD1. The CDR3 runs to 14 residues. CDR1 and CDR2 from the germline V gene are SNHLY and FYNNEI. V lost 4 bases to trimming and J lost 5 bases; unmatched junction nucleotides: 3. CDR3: CASSGGTGGNEQYF. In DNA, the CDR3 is TGTGCCAGCAGTGGCGGGACAGGGGGCAACGAGCAGTACTTC.

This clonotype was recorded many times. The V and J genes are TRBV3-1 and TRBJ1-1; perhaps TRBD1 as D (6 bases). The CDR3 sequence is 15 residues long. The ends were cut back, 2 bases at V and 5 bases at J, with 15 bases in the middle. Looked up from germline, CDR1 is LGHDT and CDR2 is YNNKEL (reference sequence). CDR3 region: CASSQFGGPRTEAFF. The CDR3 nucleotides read TGTGCCAGCAGCCAATTCGGGGGGCCTCGGACTGAAGCTTTCTTT.

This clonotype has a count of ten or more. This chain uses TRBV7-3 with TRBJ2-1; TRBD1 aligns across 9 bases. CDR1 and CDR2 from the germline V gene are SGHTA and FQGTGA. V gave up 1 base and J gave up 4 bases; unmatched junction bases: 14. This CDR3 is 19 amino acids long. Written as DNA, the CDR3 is TGTGCCAGCAGCTTAATTTCCGCTTTGGGGACAGGGTTATACAATGAGCAGTTCTTC. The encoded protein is CASSLISALGTGLYNEQFF.

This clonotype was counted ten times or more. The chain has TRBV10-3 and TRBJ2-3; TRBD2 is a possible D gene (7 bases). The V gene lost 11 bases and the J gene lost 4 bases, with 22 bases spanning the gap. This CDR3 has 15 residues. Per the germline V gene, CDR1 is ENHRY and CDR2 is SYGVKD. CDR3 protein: CAVAGAQEFADTQYF. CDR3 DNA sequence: TGTGCCGTGGCGGGGGCCCAAGAATTCGCAGATACGCAGTATTTT.

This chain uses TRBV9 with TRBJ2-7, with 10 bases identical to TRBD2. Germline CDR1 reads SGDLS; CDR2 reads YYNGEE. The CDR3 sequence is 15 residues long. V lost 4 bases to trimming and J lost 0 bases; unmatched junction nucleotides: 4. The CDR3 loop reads CASSPTSGTSYEQYF. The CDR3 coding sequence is TGTGCCAGCAGCCCAACTAGCGGGACCTCCTACGAGCAGTACTTC.

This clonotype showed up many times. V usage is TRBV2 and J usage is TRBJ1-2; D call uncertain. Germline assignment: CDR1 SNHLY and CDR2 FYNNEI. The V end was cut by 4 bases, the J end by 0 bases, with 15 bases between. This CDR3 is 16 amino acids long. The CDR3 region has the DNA TGTGCCAGCAGTGTTGTCCCCAAAAGCGCTAACTATGGCTACACCTTC. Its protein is CASSVVPKSANYGYTF.

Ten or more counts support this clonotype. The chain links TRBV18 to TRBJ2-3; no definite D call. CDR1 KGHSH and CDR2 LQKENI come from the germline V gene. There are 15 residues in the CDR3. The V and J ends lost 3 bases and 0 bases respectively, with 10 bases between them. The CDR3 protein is CASSPTAISTDTQYF. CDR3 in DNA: TGTGCCAGCTCACCCACCGCCATTAGCACAGATACGCAGTATTTT. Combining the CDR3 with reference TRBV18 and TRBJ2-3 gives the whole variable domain NAGVMQNPRHLVRRRGQEARLRCSPMKGHSHVYWYRQLPEEGLKFMVYLQKENIIDESGMPKERFSAEFPKEGPSILRIQQVVRGDSAAYFCASSPTAISTDTQYFGPGTRLTVL.

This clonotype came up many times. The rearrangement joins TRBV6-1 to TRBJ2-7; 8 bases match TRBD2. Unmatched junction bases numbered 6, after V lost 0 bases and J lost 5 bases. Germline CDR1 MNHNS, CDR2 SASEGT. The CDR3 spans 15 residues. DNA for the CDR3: TGTGCCAGCAGTGAAGCATACGGGGGGGCCAACGAGCAGTACTTC. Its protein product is CASSEAYGGANEQYF.

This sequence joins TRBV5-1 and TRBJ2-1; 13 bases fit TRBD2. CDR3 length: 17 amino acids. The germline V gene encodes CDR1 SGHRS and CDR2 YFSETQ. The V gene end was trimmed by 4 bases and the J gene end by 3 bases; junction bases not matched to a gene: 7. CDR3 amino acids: CASSSQGTSGDYNEQFF. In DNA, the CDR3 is TGCGCCAGCAGCAGCCAAGGGACTAGCGGGGACTACAATGAGCAGTTCTTC.

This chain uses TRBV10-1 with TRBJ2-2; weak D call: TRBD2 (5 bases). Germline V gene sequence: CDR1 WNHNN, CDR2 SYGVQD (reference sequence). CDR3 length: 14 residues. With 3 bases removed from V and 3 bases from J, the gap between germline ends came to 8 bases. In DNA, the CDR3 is TGCGCCAGCAGTGAAGTGGACTACACCGGGGAGCTGTTTTTT. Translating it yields CASSEVDYTGELFF.

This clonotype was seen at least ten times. The CDR3 loop is CASSLSYSSYEQYF. The CDR3 DNA sequence: TGTGCCAGCAGTTTATCGTACAGCTCCTACGAGCAGTACTTC. The chain is built from TRBV27 and TRBJ2-7, with D hard to call. CDR1 is MNHEY, CDR2 SMNVEV, per germline (reference sequence). The germline V and J ends were trimmed by 0 bases and 0 bases, with 6 bases remaining between them. The CDR3 sequence is 14 residues long.

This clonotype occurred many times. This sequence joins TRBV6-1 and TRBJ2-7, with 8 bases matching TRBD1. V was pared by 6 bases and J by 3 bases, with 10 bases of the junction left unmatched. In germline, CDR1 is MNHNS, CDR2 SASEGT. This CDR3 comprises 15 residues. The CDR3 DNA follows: TGTGCCAGCAGCCCCCGGACAGGGATAAGCTACGAGCAGTACTTC. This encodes CASSPRTGISYEQYF.

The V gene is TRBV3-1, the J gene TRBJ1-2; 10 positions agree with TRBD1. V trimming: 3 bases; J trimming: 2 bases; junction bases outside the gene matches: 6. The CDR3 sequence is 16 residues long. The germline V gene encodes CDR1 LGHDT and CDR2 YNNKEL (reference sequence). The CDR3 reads CASSQAGTGENYGYTF. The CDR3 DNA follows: TGTGCCAGCAGCCAGGCCGGGACAGGGGAAAACTATGGCTACACCTTC.

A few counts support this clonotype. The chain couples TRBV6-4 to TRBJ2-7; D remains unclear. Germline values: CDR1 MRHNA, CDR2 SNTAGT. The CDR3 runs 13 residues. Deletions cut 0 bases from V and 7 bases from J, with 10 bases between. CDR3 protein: CASSDSSESEQYF. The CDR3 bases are TGTGCCAGCAGTGACTCGAGTGAGAGTGAGCAGTACTTC.

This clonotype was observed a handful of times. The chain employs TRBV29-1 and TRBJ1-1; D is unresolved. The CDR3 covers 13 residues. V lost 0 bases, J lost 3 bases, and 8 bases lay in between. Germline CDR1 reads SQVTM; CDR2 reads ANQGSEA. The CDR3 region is CSVEDQIHTEAFF. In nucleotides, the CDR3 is TGCAGCGTTGAAGATCAGATCCACACTGAAGCTTTCTTT.

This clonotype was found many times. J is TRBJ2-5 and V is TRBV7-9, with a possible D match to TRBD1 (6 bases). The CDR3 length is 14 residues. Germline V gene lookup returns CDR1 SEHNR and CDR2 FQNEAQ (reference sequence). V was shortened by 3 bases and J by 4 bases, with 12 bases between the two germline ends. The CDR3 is CASSFLRDTETQYF. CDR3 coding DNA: TGTGCCAGCAGCTTTCTACGGGACACAGAGACCCAGTACTTC.

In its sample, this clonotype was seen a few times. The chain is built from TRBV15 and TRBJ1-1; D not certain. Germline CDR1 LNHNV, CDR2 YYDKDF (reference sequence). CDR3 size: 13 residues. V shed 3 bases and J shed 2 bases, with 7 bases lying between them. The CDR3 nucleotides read TGTGCCACCAGCAGCACACCAAACACTGAAGCTTTCTTT. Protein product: CATSSTPNTEAFF.

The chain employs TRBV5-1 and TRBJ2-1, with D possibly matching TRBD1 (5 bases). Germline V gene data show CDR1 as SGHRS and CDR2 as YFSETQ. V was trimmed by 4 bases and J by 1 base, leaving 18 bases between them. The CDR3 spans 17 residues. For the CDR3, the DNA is TGCGCCAGCAGCAGCCAAGGGGTCGCAGGGTCCTACAATGAGCAGTTCTTC. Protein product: CASSSQGVAGSYNEQFF. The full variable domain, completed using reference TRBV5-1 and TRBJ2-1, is KAGVTQTPRYLIKTRGQQVTLSCSPISGHRSVSWYQQTPGQGLQFLFEYFSETQRNKGNFPGRFSGRQFSNSRSEMNVSTLELGDSALYLCASSSQGVAGSYNEQFFGPGTRLTVL.

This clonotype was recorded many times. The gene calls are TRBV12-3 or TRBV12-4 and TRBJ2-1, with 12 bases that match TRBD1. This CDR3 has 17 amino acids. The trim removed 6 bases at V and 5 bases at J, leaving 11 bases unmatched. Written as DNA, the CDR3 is TGTGCCAGCAGCCGGGACAGGGGGCTCCCGGGGGACAATGAGCAGTTCTTC. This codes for CASSRDRGLPGDNEQFF.